This TCR beta chain was sequenced during a study of T cell changes during pregnancy in multiple sclerosis. Sequencing was performed with immunoSEQ multiplex PCR; in TCRdb, only in-frame clones are kept and a portion is missing. The sample holds 60,000 or so clones, 89% seen once. There are 15 residues in the CDR3. Germline V gene lookup returns CDR1 MNHEY and CDR2 SVGAGI. Trimming cost V 6 bases and J 0 bases, with 15 bases left between them. The rearrangement joins TRBV6-5 to TRBJ2-7; a possible D gene is TRBD2 (5 bases). The receptor's source is a female donor with multiple sclerosis, enrolled in a pregnancy study. The material was peripheral blood, obtained in the first trimester of pregnancy. CDR3 sequence (DNA): TGTGCCAGCAGCCTAGCCGGACGGAGCTCCTACGAGCAGTACTTC. It yields the protein CASSLAGRSSYEQYF.